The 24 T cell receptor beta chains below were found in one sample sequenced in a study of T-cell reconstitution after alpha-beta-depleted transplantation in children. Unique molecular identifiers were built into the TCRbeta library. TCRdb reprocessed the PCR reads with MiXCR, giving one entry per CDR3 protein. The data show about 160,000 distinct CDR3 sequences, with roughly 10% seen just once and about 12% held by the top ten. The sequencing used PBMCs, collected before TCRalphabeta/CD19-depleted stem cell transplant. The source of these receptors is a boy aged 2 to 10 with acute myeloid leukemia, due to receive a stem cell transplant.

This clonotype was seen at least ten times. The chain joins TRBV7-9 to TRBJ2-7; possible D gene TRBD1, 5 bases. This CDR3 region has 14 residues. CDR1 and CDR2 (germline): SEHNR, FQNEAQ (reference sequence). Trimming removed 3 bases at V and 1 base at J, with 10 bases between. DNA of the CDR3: TGTGCCAGCAGCTTTAGTCCAGGGTCCTACGAGCAGTACTTC. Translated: CASSFSPGSYEQYF.

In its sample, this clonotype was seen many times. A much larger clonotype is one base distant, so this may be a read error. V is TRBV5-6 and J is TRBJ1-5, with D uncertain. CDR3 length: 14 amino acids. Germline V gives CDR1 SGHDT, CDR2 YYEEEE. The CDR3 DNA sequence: TGTGCCATCAGCTCACGGGGAAGGAATCAGCCCCAGCATTTT. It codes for CAISSRGRNQPQHF.

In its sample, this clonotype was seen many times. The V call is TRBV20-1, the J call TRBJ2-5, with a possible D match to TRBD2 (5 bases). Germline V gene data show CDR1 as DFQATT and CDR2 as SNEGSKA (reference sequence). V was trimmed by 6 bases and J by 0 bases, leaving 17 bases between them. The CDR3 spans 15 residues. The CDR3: CSAQSSLGDQETQYF. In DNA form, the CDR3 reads TGCAGTGCCCAAAGTTCTCTCGGGGACCAAGAGACCCAGTACTTC.

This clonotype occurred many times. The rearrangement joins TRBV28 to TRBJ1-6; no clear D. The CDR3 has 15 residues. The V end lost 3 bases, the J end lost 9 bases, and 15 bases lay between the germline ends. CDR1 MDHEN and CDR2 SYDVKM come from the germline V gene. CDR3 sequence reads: CASSFARGLGSPLHF. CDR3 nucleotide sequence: TGTGCCAGCAGTTTCGCCCGTGGCTTGGGTTCACCCCTCCACTTT.

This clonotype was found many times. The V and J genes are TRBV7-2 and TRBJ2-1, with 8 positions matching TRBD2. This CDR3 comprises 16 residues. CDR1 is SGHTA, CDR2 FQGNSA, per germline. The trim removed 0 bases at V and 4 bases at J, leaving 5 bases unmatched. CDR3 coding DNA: TGTGCCAGCAGCTTAGCCGGCGCGGGGGGTTACAATGAGCAGTTCTTC. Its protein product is CASSLAGAGGYNEQFF.

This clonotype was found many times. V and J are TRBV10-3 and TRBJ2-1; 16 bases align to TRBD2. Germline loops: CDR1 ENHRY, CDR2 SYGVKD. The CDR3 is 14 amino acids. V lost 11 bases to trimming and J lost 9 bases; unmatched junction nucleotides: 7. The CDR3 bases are TGTGCCCTAGGGACTAGCGGGAGGGCCACTGAGCAGTTCTTC. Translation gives CALGTSGRATEQFF.

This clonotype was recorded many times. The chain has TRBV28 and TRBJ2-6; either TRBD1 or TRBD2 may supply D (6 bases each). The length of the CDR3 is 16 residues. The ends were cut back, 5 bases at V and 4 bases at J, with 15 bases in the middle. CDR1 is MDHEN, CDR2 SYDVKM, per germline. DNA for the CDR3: TGTGCCAGCAGTCAAAAGGGGGGTTCCGGGGCCAACGTCCTGACTTTC. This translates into CASSQKGGSGANVLTF.

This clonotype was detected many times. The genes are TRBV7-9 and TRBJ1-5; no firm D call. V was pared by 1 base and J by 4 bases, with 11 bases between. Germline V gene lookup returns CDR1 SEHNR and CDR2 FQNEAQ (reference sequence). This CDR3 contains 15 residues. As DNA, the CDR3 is TGTGCCAGCAGCTTAGGGCAGCCGGGAAATCAGCCCCAGCATTTT. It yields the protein CASSLGQPGNQPQHF.

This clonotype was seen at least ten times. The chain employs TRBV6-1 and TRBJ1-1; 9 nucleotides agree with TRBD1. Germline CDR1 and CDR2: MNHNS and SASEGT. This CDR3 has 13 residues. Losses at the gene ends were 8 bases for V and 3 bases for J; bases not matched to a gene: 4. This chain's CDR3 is CASFWDRDTEAFF. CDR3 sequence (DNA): TGTGCCAGCTTCTGGGACAGGGACACTGAAGCTTTCTTT.

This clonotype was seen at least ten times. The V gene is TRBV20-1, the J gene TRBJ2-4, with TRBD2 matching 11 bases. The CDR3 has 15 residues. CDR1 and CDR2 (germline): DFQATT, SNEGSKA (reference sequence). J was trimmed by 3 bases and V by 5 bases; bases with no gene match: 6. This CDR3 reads CSAVTSGSVKNIQYF. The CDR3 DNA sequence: TGCAGTGCTGTTACTAGCGGGAGCGTCAAAAACATTCAGTACTTC.

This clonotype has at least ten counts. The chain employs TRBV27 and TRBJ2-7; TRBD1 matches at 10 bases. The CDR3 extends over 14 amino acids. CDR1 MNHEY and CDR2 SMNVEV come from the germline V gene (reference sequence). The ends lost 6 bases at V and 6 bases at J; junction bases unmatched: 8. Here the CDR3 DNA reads TGTGCCAGCAGCCCGGGACAGGGGTTCGGCGAGCAGTACGTC. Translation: CASSPGQGFGEQYV.

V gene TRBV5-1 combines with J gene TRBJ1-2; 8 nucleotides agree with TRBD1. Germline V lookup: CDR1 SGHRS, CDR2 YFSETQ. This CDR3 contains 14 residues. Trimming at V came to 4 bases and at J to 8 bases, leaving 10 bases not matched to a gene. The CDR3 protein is CASSVRDRSKGYTF. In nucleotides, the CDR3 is TGCGCCAGCAGCGTCCGGGACAGGTCAAAAGGCTACACCTTC.

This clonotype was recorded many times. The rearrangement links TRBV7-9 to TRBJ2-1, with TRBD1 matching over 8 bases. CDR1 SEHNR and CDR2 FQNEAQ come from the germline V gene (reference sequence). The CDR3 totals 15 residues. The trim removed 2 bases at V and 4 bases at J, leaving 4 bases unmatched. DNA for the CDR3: TGTGCCAGCAGCTTAAGCCGGACAGGGTACAATGAGCAGTTCTTC. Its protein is CASSLSRTGYNEQFF.

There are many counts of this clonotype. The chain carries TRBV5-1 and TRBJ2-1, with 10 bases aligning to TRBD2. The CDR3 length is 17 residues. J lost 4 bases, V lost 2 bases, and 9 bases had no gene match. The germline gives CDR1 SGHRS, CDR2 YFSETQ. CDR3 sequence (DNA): TGCGCCAGCAGCTTTAGGCTAGCGGGGGCATATTACAATGAGCAGTTCTTC. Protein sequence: CASSFRLAGAYYNEQFF.

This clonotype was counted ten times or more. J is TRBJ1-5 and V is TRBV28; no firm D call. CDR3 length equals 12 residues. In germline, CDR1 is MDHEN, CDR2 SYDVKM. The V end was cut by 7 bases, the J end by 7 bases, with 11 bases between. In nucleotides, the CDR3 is TGTGCCAGCACCGCCTTAAAGCAGCCCCAGCATTTT. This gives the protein CASTALKQPQHF.

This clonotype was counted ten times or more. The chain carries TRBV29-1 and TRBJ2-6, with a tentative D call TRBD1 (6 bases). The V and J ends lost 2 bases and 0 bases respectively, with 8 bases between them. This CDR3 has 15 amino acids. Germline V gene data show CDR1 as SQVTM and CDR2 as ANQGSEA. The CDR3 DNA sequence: TGCAGCGTTGAATGGACAGCCTCTGGGGCCAACGTCCTGACTTTC. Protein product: CSVEWTASGANVLTF.

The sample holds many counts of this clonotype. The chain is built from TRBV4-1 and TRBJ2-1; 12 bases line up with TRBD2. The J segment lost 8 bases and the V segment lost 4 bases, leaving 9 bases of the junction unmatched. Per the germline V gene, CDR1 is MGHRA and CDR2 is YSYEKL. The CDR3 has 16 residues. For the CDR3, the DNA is TGCGCCAGCAGCCCCCCAGCTAGCGGGAGGGGCGATGAGCAGTTCTTC. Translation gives CASSPPASGRGDEQFF.

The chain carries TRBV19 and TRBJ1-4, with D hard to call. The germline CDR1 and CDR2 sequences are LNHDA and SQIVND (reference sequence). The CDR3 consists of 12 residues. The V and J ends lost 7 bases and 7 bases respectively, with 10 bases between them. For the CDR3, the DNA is TGTGCCAGTAACGTGTACGGTGAAAAACTGTTTTTT. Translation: CASNVYGEKLFF.

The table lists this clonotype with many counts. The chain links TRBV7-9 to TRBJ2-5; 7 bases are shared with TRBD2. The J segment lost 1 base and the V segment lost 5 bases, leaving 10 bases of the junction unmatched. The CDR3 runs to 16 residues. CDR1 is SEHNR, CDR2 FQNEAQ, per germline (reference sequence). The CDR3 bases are TGTGCCAGCAGCCCCGGGGTAGCGGGCCCCCAAGAGACCCAGTACTTC. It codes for CASSPGVAGPQETQYF.

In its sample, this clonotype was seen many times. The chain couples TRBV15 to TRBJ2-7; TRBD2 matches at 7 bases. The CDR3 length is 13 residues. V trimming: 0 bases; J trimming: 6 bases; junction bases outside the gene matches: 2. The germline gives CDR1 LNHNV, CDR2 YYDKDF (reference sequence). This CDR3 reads CATSRDWGGEQYF. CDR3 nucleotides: TGTGCCACCAGCAGAGACTGGGGGGGCGAGCAGTACTTC.

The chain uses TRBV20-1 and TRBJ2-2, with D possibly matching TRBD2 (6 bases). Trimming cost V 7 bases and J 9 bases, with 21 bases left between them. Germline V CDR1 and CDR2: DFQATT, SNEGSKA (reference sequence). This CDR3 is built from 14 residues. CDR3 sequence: CSVPDWAGTRELFF. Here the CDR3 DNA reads TGCAGTGTCCCGGACTGGGCGGGGACCCGGGAGCTGTTTTTT.

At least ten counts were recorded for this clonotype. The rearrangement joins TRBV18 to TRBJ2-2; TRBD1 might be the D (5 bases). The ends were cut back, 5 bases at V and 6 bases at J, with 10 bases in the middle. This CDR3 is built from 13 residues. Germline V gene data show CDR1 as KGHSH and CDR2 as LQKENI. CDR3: CASSEQGAGELFF. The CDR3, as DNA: TGTGCCAGCTCAGAGCAAGGGGCCGGGGAGCTGTTTTTT. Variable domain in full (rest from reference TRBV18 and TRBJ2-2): NAGVMQNPRHLVRRRGQEARLRCSPMKGHSHVYWYRQLPEEGLKFMVYLQKENIIDESGMPKERFSAEFPKEGPSILRIQQVVRGDSAAYFCASSEQGAGELFFGEGSRLTVL.

The CDR3 DNA is TGTGCCAGCACCAATCAGCGGGGAAGCTCCTACAATGAGCAGTTCTTC. Protein: CASTNQRGSSYNEQFF. This chain uses TRBV7-2 with TRBJ2-1; 7 positions agree with TRBD2. CDR3 length equals 16 residues. V shed 7 bases and J 0 bases; nucleotides not matched to a gene: 9. Germline CDR1 SGHTA, CDR2 FQGNSA.

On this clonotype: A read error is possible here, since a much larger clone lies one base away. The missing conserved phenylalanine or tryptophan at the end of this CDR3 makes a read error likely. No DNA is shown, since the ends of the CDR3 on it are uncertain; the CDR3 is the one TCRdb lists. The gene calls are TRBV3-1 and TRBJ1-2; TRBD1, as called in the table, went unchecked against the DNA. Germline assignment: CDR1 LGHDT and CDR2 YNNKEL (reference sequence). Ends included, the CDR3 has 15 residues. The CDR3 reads CASSPLRGAEPFIVS.